This T cell receptor beta chain stems from a study of patients and donors after allogeneic stem cell transplantation. The germline gives CDR1 MNHEY, CDR2 SVGAGI. The CDR3 is 11 residues long. In its sample, this clonotype is medium-sized (0.01 to 0.1%). TCRdb re-called the RT-PCR reads with MiXCR, one entry per CDR3 protein. Of some 2,900 distinct CDR3 sequences listed, approximately 5.6% are singletons. This receptor was obtained from a human donor who was either an allogeneic HSCT recipient or a stem cell or donor lymphocyte infusion donor (not recorded which). It is not recorded whose cells these are; they may come from a transplant donor. This rearrangement joins TRBV6-5 to TRBJ2-1; 8 bases align to TRBD2. Sequencing used blood, either unsorted or a sorted T cell fraction (not recorded which). The CDR3 bases are TGTGGCGGGAGGCCTTACAATGAGCAGTTCTTC. Translation gives CGGRPYNEQFF.